The entry that follows covers one T cell receptor beta chain sequence. Its specificity is not known. This record belongs to a study of PD-1 blockade in classical Hodgkin lymphoma. Trimming left V 0 bases short and J 3 bases short, with 0 bases between. This CDR3 comprises 13 residues. Germline V gene lookup returns CDR1 MNHEY and CDR2 SMNVEV (reference sequence). The data were produced by immunoSEQ multiplex PCR, yet TCRdb's version contains in-frame clones alone and is incomplete. This sample yields over 35,000 clones, of which 86% are seen a single time; about 5.5% belongs to the top ten. Study-wide findings and caveats: Significantly greater TCR diversity emerged by C4D1 in CD4+ cells but not CD8+ cells.

Every single patient, without exception, relapsed after autologous stem cell transplantation, and brentuximab vedotin exposure varied. The sequence derives from a human donor with classical Hodgkin lymphoma. The input for sequencing was peripheral blood mononuclear cells (PBMCs), taken before the second cycle of nivolumab. V gene TRBV27 combines with J gene TRBJ2-6; D is uncertain. The CDR3 nucleotides are TGTGCCAGCAGTTTATCTGGGGCCAACGTCCTGACTTTC. This sequence encodes CASSLSGANVLTF.